The 3 T cell receptor beta chains presented below share a single source sample, sequenced in a study of T cell responses to AZD1222 COVID-19 vaccine. Clones were sequenced by immunoSEQ multiplex PCR, and TCRdb holds only the in-frame ones, with some missing. The table records approximately 120,000 clones, around nine tenths of them present only once. Sequenced here: peripheral blood, sampled on day 0 of AZD1222 vaccination. These receptors were taken from an adult in good health.

The chain uses TRBV5-1 and TRBJ2-1, with 8 positions matching TRBD2. V was pared by 0 bases and J by 6 bases, with 5 bases of the junction left unmatched. Germline V gives CDR1 SGHRS, CDR2 YFSETQ. CDR3 length: 15 amino acids. CDR3 coding DNA: TGCGCCAGCAGCTTGGCGGGACTAGTAGGCAATGAGCAGTTCTTC. Translating gives CASSLAGLVGNEQFF.

The V and J genes are TRBV10-3 and TRBJ1-2; 7 bases fit TRBD1. The germline V gene has CDR1 ENHRY and CDR2 SYGVKD. Germline trimming cut 8 bases from V and 4 bases from J; bases unmatched to any gene: 7. This CDR3 is built from 13 residues. The CDR3 nucleotides are TGTGCCATCGGGGGACAGACTATCTATGGCTACACCTTC. It codes for CAIGGQTIYGYTF.

This sequence joins TRBV28 and TRBJ2-4; either TRBD1 or TRBD2 may fit D (6 bases each). CDR1 and CDR2 from the germline V gene are MDHEN and SYDVKM. Trimming removed 6 bases from V and 0 bases from J, with 15 bases in between. The CDR3 consists of 16 residues. DNA for the CDR3: TGTGCCAGCAGCCAAGGGGGACTCATAGCCAAAAACATTCAGTACTTC. Its protein product is CASSQGGLIAKNIQYF.